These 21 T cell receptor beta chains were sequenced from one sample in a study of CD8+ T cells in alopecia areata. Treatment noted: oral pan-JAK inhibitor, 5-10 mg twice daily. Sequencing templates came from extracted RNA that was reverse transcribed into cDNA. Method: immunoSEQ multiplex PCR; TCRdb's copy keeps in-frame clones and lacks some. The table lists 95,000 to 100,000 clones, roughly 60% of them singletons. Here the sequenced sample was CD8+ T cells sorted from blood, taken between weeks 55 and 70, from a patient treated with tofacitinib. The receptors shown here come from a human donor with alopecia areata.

CDR3 protein: CASSQDPQYVAGGNEQFF. The CDR3, as DNA: TGCGCCAGCAGCCAAGATCCCCAATATGTAGCGGGGGGGAATGAGCAGTTCTTC. This chain joins TRBV4-1 and TRBJ2-1, with 11 bases that match TRBD2. The germline gives CDR1 MGHRA, CDR2 YSYEKL. The J segment lost 7 bases and the V segment lost 0 bases, leaving 11 bases of the junction unmatched. This CDR3 has 18 residues.

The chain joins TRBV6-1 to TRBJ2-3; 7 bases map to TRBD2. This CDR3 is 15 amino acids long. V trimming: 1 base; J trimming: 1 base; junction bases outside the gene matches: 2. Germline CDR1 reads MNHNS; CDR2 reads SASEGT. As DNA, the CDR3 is TGTGCCAGCAGTGAAGAAAGCGGGGGCACAGATACGCAGTATTTT. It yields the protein CASSEESGGTDTQYF.

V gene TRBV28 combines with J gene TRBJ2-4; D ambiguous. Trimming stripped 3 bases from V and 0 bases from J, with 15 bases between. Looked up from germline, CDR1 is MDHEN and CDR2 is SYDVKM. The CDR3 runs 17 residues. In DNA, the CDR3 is TGTGCCAGCAGTTTTCATGCAGGCGCCGTAGCCAAAAACATTCAGTACTTC. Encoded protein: CASSFHAGAVAKNIQYF.

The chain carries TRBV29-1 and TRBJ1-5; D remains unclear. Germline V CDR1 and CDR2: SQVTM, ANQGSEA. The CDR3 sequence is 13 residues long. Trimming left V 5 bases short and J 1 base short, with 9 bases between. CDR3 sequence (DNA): TGCAGCGTTTTAGACAACAGCAATCAGCCCCAGCATTTT. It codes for CSVLDNSNQPQHF.

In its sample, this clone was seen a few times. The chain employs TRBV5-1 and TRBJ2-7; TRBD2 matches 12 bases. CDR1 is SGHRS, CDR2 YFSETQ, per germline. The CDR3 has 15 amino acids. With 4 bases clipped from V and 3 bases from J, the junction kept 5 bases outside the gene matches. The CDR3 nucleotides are TGCGCCAGCAGCGTGGGGACTAGCGGGCACTACGAGCAGTACTTC. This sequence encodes CASSVGTSGHYEQYF.

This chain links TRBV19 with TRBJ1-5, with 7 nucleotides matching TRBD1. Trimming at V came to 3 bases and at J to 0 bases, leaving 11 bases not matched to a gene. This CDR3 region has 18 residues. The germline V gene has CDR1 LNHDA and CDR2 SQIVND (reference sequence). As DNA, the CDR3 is TGTGCCAGTAGTATTGGGGGCGGGGACAGAGCTAGCAATCAGCCCCAGCATTTT. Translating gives CASSIGGGDRASNQPQHF.

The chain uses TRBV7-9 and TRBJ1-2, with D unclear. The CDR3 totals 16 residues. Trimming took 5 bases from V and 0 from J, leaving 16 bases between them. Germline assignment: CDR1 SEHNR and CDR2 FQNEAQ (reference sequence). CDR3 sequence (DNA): TGTGCCAGCAGCCCAACCACGGGAGCCTCTAACTATGGCTACACCTTC. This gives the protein CASSPTTGASNYGYTF.

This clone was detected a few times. The CDR3 reads CSVATGDYEQYF. The CDR3 DNA is TGCAGCGTTGCAACAGGAGACTACGAGCAGTACTTC. V gene TRBV29-1 combines with J gene TRBJ2-7; tentative D call: TRBD1 (5 bases). The germline V and J ends were trimmed by 4 bases and 3 bases, with 10 bases remaining between them. The CDR3 is 12 residues long. Looked up from germline, CDR1 is SQVTM and CDR2 is ANQGSEA.

The CDR3 DNA is TGTGCCAGCAGCTTGGCCGACAGGGGATTTAACTATGGCTACACCTTC. Translation: CASSLADRGFNYGYTF. This rearrangement joins TRBV7-9 to TRBJ1-2; TRBD1 matches 8 bases. The J segment lost 1 base and the V segment lost 3 bases, leaving 7 bases of the junction unmatched. The CDR3 has 16 residues. CDR1 SEHNR and CDR2 FQNEAQ come from the germline V gene (reference sequence).

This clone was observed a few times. This CDR3 reads CASSPILRGVGGTDTQYF. The CDR3 bases are TGTGCCAGCTCACCAATCTTGCGAGGGGTAGGAGGCACAGATACGCAGTATTTT. V usage is TRBV18 and J usage is TRBJ2-3; the D gene could be TRBD1 or TRBD2 (5 bases each). Trimming stripped 2 bases from V and 1 base from J, with 19 bases between. Per germline, CDR1 KGHSH and CDR2 LQKENI. This CDR3 is built from 18 residues.

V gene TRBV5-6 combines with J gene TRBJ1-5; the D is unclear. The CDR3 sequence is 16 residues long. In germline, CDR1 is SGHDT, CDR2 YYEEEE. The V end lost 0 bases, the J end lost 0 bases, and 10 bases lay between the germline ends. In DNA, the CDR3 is TGTGCCAGCAGCTTGGGTGTAGGGAATAGCAATCAGCCCCAGCATTTT. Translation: CASSLGVGNSNQPQHF. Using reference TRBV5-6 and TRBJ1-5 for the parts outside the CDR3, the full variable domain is DAGVTQSPTHLIKTRGQQVTLRCSPKSGHDTVSWYQQALGQGPQFIFQYYEEEERQRGNFPDRFSGHQFPNYSSELNVNALLLGDSALYLCASSLGVGNSNQPQHFGDGTRLSIL.

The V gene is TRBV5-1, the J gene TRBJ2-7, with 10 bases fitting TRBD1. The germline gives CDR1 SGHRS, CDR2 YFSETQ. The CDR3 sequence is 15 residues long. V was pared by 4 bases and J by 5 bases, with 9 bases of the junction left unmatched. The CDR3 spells CASSPWTGGEDEQYF. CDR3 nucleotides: TGCGCCAGCAGCCCCTGGACAGGGGGGGAGGACGAGCAGTACTTC.

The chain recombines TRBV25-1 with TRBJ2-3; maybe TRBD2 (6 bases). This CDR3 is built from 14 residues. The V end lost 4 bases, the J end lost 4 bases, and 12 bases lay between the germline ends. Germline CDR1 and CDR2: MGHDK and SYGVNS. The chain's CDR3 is CASSARRVADTQYF. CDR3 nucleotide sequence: TGTGCCAGCAGTGCACGGAGGGTGGCAGATACGCAGTATTTT.

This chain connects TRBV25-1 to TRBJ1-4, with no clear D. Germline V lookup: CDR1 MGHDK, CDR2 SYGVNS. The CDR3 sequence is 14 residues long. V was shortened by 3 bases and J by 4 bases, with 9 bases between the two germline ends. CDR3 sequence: CASSDPEGNEKLFF. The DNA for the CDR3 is TGTGCCAGCAGTGATCCCGAGGGTAATGAAAAACTGTTTTTT.

The CDR3 region is CATSRGGGVGHYGYTF. The CDR3 nucleotides read TGTGCCACCAGCAGAGGTGGGGGTGTTGGTCACTATGGCTACACCTTC. The chain links TRBV15 to TRBJ1-2, with D perhaps matching TRBD1 (5 bases). The CDR3 length is 16 residues. Between the trimmed V and J ends, which lost 1 base and 3 bases, there was a span of 15 bases. Looked up from germline, CDR1 is LNHNV and CDR2 is YYDKDF (reference sequence).

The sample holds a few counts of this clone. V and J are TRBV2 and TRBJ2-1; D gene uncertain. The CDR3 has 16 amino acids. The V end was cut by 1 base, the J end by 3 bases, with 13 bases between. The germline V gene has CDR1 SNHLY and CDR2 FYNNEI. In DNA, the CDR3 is TGTGCCAGCAGTGAAGTGTTGGGGTCCGACTACAATGAGCAGTTCTTC. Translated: CASSEVLGSDYNEQFF.

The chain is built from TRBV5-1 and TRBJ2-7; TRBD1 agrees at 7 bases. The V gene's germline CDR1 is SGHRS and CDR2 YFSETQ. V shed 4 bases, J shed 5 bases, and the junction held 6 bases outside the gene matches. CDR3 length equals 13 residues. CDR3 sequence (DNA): TGCGCCAGCAGCGAGACAGGGACAAACGAGCAGTACTTC. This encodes CASSETGTNEQYF.

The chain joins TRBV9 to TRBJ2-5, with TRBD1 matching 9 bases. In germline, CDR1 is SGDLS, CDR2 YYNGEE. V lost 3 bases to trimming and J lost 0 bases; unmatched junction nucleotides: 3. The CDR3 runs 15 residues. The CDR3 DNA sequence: TGTGCCAGCAGCGCCGGGACAGGGTACCAAGAGACCCAGTACTTC. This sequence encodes CASSAGTGYQETQYF.

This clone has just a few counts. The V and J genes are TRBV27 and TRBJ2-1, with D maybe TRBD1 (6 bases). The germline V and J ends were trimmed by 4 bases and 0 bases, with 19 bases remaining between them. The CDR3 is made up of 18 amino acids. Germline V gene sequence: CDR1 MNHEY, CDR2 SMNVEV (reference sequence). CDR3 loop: CASSSGQPTLSSYNEQFF. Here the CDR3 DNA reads TGTGCCAGCAGTTCGGGACAACCAACCTTGAGCTCCTACAATGAGCAGTTCTTC.

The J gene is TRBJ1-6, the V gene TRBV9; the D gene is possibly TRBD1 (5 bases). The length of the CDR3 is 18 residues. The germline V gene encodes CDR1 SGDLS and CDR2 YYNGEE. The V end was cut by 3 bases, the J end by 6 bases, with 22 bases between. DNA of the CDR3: TGTGCCAGCAGCGATGGGAGCCAGTTTAGGGGACCTAATTCACCCCTCCACTTT. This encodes CASSDGSQFRGPNSPLHF. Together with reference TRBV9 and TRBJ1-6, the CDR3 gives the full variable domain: DSGVTQTPKHLITATGQRVTLRCSPRSGDLSVYWYQQSLDQGLQFLIQYYNGEERAKGNILERFSAQQFPDLHSELNLSSLELGDSALYFCASSDGSQFRGPNSPLHFGNGTRLTVT.

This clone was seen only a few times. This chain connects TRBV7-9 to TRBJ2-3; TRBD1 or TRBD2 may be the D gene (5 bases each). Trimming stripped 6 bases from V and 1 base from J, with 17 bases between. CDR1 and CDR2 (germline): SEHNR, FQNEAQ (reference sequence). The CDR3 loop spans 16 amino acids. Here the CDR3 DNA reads TGTGCCAGCAGTTCCCCGGGACCTTCTGGCACAGATACGCAGTATTTT. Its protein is CASSSPGPSGTDTQYF.